Included here is one T cell receptor (beta chain) sequence, with context. The antigen remains undetermined. The data were obtained in a study of vaccination and CD4 T cells after COVID-19. Study findings and constraints: Although the median of SARS-CoV-2-reactive clonotypes rose from about 20 to 38, the change was not significant. Vaccine-specific clones numbering 304 of 307 showed spike mono-reactivity in convalescent patients. It was observed that, in convalescent patients, a median approximately 86% of reactive clones arose only post-vaccination.

TCRdb used MiXCR to reprocess the PCR reads, holding one entry per CDR3 protein. Seen here are roughly 14,000 distinct CDR3 sequences, 65% to 70% observed once, and the top ten hold less than 1.5%. CDR3 length equals 14 residues. V lost 7 bases and J 0 bases, leaving 14 bases between the germline ends. CDR1 and CDR2 from the germline V gene are DFQATT and SNEGSKA (reference sequence). The TCR originated in a human donor who had recovered from COVID-19. V usage is TRBV20-1 and J usage is TRBJ2-3; weak D call: TRBD1 (5 bases). The starting material was CD4+ T cells from blood, obtained after SARS-CoV-2 vaccination. For the CDR3, the DNA is TGCAGTGTTGCCCAGGGAACTAGCACAGATACGCAGTATTTT. It specifies CSVAQGTSTDTQYF.